Listed here are 18 T cell receptor beta chains from one sample, sequenced in a study of identical twins. One entry per CDR3 protein results from TCRdb running MiXCR on the 5' RACE reads. This sample has about 900,000 distinct CDR3 sequences, with about 12% found just once. The same data also went into a second study, on yellow fever vaccine responses in identical twins.

Sequencing was done on a sample of PBMCs. The receptor source for this set is a woman between 18 and 29 years old in good health.

The table lists this clonotype with a few counts. The rearrangement uses TRBV28 and TRBJ2-7, with TRBD2 matching over 15 bases. This CDR3 spans 18 amino acids. J lost 0 bases, V lost 0 bases, and 3 bases had no gene match. The germline V gene encodes CDR1 MDHEN and CDR2 SYDVKM. CDR3: CASSLWGLAGGTSYEQYF. The CDR3 nucleotides are TGTGCCAGCAGTTTATGGGGACTAGCGGGGGGAACCTCCTACGAGCAGTACTTC.

This clonotype was seen more than once but under ten times. The chain has TRBV20-1 and TRBJ1-5; D is possibly TRBD1 (6 bases). V shed 3 bases and J shed 4 bases, with 10 bases lying between them. This CDR3 is 13 amino acids long. Per germline, CDR1 DFQATT and CDR2 SNEGSKA (reference sequence). DNA for the CDR3: TGCAGTGCTAGTCGGGGGCGAAATCAGCCCCAGCATTTT. Translating gives CSASRGRNQPQHF.

This clonotype was found a few times. CDR3 protein: CASSPGSYSNQPQHF. The CDR3 region has the DNA TGTGCCAGCTCCCCGGGAAGCTATAGCAATCAGCCCCAGCATTTT. The chain employs TRBV18 and TRBJ1-5; no clear D. In germline, CDR1 is KGHSH, CDR2 LQKENI. V dropped 6 bases and J dropped 0 bases, with 12 bases sitting between them. This CDR3 comprises 15 residues.

This clonotype was seen more than once but under ten times. The gene calls are TRBV5-1 and TRBJ2-7; the D call may be TRBD1 or TRBD2 (5 bases each). There are 14 residues in the CDR3. Germline V lookup: CDR1 SGHRS, CDR2 YFSETQ. Trimming cost V 4 bases and J 3 bases, with 14 bases left between them. This CDR3 reads CASSVRPGLYEQYF. As DNA, the CDR3 is TGCGCCAGCAGCGTTCGCCCGGGGCTCTACGAGCAGTACTTC.

This clonotype occurred many times. V gene TRBV15 combines with J gene TRBJ2-7; TRBD2 matches 7 bases. The germline V gene has CDR1 LNHNV and CDR2 YYDKDF (reference sequence). The length of the CDR3 is 14 residues. V trimming: 2 bases; J trimming: 2 bases; junction bases outside the gene matches: 3. The CDR3 nucleotides read TGTGCCACCAGCAGACCGGGACTAACCTACGAGCAGTACGTC. Translation: CATSRPGLTYEQYV.

This clonotype was detected a few times. The CDR3 region is CASSQGEGTSTYEQYV. CDR3 bases: TGTGCCAGCAGCCAAGGGGAGGGGACTTCCACTTACGAGCAGTACGTC. V usage is TRBV3-1 and J usage is TRBJ2-7, with 7 nucleotides matching TRBD2. The CDR3 is 16 residues long. Germline V gene data show CDR1 as LGHDT and CDR2 as YNNKEL (reference sequence). V lost 1 base to trimming and J lost 4 bases; unmatched junction nucleotides: 10.

DNA for the CDR3: TGTGCCCGCGGGGGTACCGGCACCGGGGAGCTGTTTTTT. It specifies CARGGTGTGELFF. V usage is TRBV2 and J usage is TRBJ2-2, with 7 bases lining up with TRBD2. The CDR3 runs to 13 residues. Germline CDR1 reads SNHLY; CDR2 reads FYNNEI. Germline trimming cut 11 bases from V and 4 bases from J; bases unmatched to any gene: 7.

This clonotype was seen at least ten times. The chain carries TRBV7-9 and TRBJ2-3; D unclear. Trimming left V 5 bases short and J 4 bases short, with 7 bases between. The CDR3 is made up of 12 amino acids. CDR1 SEHNR and CDR2 FQNEAQ come from the germline V gene (reference sequence). The CDR3 DNA sequence: TGTGCCAGCAGCCCCCCGCCAGATACGCAGTATTTT. It specifies CASSPPPDTQYF.

This clonotype was counted ten times or more. The chain combines TRBV12-3 or TRBV12-4 with TRBJ2-1; 8 bases fit TRBD2. After removal of 5 bases from V and 7 bases from J, the junction contained 10 bases not matched to a gene. The length of the CDR3 is 15 residues. The CDR3 reads CASSPQRESRNEQFF. The CDR3, as DNA: TGTGCCAGCAGTCCCCAGCGGGAGTCTAGGAATGAGCAGTTCTTC.

This clonotype has only a few counts. The gene calls are TRBV6-5 and TRBJ2-1; 9 bases are shared with TRBD1. In germline, CDR1 is MNHEY, CDR2 SVGAGI. The CDR3 runs to 17 residues. After removal of 2 bases from V and 1 base from J, the junction contained 6 bases not matched to a gene. CDR3: CASSYKTGTGSYNEQFF. CDR3 DNA sequence: TGTGCCAGCAGTTACAAGACCGGGACAGGGTCCTACAATGAGCAGTTCTTC.

In its sample, this clonotype was seen many times. This chain connects TRBV12-3 or TRBV12-4 to TRBJ2-1; no definite D call. Trimming stripped 6 bases from V and 12 bases from J, with 15 bases between. The CDR3 length is 12 residues. The CDR3 DNA reads TGTGCCAGCAGCCTACAGATATCGGGGCAGTTCTTC. This sequence encodes CASSLQISGQFF.

There are a few counts of this clonotype. J is TRBJ2-1 and V is TRBV10-3; 8 nucleotides agree with TRBD2. V lost 0 bases to trimming and J lost 7 bases; unmatched junction nucleotides: 17. This CDR3 has 19 residues. Germline values: CDR1 ENHRY, CDR2 SYGVKD. The CDR3 DNA reads as TGTGCCATCAGTGAGTCGAACGGCTACCAGCGGGGGTTGAGTAATGAGCAGTTCTTC. As protein: CAISESNGYQRGLSNEQFF.

The chain employs TRBV7-8 and TRBJ2-1; D remains ambiguous. This CDR3 region has 13 residues. V lost 1 base and J lost 6, with 7 bases in between. Looked up from germline, CDR1 is SGHVS and CDR2 is FQNEAQ. CDR3 sequence: CASSLEALNEQFF. Written as DNA, the CDR3 is TGTGCCAGCAGCTTAGAGGCCCTCAATGAGCAGTTCTTC.

The table lists this clonotype with a few counts. The chain links TRBV11-1 to TRBJ2-1; D might be TRBD2 (6 bases). Germline V gene lookup returns CDR1 SGHAT and CDR2 FQDESV (reference sequence). Trimming cost V 7 bases and J 1 base, with 26 bases left between them. The length of the CDR3 is 19 residues. The CDR3 DNA is TGTGCCAGCACCCTTAGGGGCGCCGGGACTCAGAAATCCTACAATGAGCAGTTCTTC. Its protein product is CASTLRGAGTQKSYNEQFF.

This clonotype was counted ten times or more. This chain connects TRBV12-3 or TRBV12-4 to TRBJ1-5; TRBD1 matches at 8 bases. This CDR3 spans 15 amino acids. Trimming cost V 6 bases and J 4 bases; bases outside gene matches: 8. The CDR3 DNA follows: TGTGCCAGCAGACCCCAGGGGGCAGAAAATCAGCCCCAGCATTTT. It translates to CASRPQGAENQPQHF.

The CDR3 sequence: CASSPPGGAIGYTF. In nucleotides, the CDR3 is TGTGCCAGCAGCCCCCCCGGGGGGGCAATCGGCTACACCTTC. This chain links TRBV5-6 with TRBJ1-2; TRBD1 is a possible D gene (6 bases). The germline V gene encodes CDR1 SGHDT and CDR2 YYEEEE. With 4 bases removed from V and 8 bases from J, the gap between germline ends came to 18 bases. This CDR3 region has 14 residues.

This clonotype was seen repeatedly, ten times or more. This chain uses TRBV5-1 with TRBJ1-1, with 7 nucleotides matching TRBD1. V lost 3 bases, J lost 2 bases, and 7 bases stayed unmatched. CDR3 length: 15 residues. Looked up from germline, CDR1 is SGHRS and CDR2 is YFSETQ. This chain's CDR3 is CASSSSTGRNTEAFF. CDR3 DNA sequence: TGCGCCAGCAGCTCGTCGACAGGGCGAAACACTGAAGCTTTCTTT.

V usage is TRBV20-1 and J usage is TRBJ2-7; TRBD1 agrees at 7 bases. V was clipped by 6 bases and J by 2 bases; unmatched bases: 7. Germline V CDR1 and CDR2: DFQATT, SNEGSKA (reference sequence). The CDR3 sequence is 13 residues long. CDR3 nucleotide sequence: TGCAGTGCCGAGGGGGCGTCAACCTACGAGCAGTACTTC. Its translation is CSAEGASTYEQYF.